This is a list of T cell receptor beta chains from one sample in a study of T cell changes during pregnancy in multiple sclerosis. Profiled with immunoSEQ multiplex PCR; TCRdb holds only in-frame clones, not every one. The sample lists approximately 100,000 clones; roughly 93% were seen once. The sample was peripheral blood, taken in the third trimester of pregnancy. These TCRs come from a female donor with multiple sclerosis, enrolled in a pregnancy study. Each CDR3 is given without its conserved first and last residue. The order of the fields is V gene, J gene, CDR3 protein.

TRBV28	TRBJ1-5	ASTLSVGGKPQH
TRBV6-5	TRBJ2-3	ASSQTSGSTDTQY
TRBV7-3	TRBJ2-3	ASRSGSRGAQY
TRBV28	TRBJ1-5	ASNSRLGQGNQPQH
TRBV4-2	TRBJ2-5	ASSQATGNKETQY
TRBV12-5	TRBJ2-2	ASGLDRLAGGWDTGELF
TRBV9	TRBJ2-1	ASSPPPYRLATYNEQF
TRBV30	TRBJ2-7	AWSAPLGGATYEQY
TRBV5-8	TRBJ2-5	ASSLDRGRQETQY
TRBV5-4	TRBJ1-1	ASSWGQHQSNTEAF
TRBV6-1	TRBJ2-7	ASSRRDSSYEQY
TRBV5-1	TRBJ2-5	ASTLAGGETQY
TRBV29-1	TRBJ2-3	SVEGALGAGGPTDTQY
TRBV19	TRBJ2-5	ASSQGTSRLQETQY
TRBV28	TRBJ1-4	ASSSGQRNEKLF
TRBV6-6	TRBJ2-7	ASSYTGLGSYEQY
TRBV18	TRBJ2-7	ASSGLAGAQSSYEQY
TRBV2	TRBJ2-7	ASSETRLAVYEQY
TRBV7-2	TRBJ2-5	ASSSSFGLVGETQY
TRBV27	TRBJ1-1	ASSDTREAF
TRBV27	TRBJ2-5	ASRVNRGTETQY
TRBV7-2	TRBJ2-1	ASSLGPSGGSYNEQF
TRBV2	TRBJ2-3	ASRPDSTDTQY
TRBV13	TRBJ2-2	ASNMGAPGTGELF
TRBV7-9	TRBJ1-1	ASSRKQGPAF
TRBV6-5	TRBJ2-5	ASRQGGGLSETQY
TRBV7-3	TRBJ2-5	ASSRQGTETQY
TRBV28	TRBJ2-3	ASSPQADTQY
TRBV28	TRBJ1-2	ASSLYRGGYT
TRBV7-8	TRBJ2-1	ASSKTSGPVNEQF
TRBV5-8	TRBJ2-5	ASSLRGRDARETQY
TRBV6-6	TRBJ2-5	ASSSQRGSETQY
TRBV4-2	TRBJ2-1	ASSQVGLADSSYNEQF
TRBV30	TRBJ2-7	AWSVGRSNYEQY
TRBV21-1	TRBJ2-1	ASSALAAGDNEQF
TRBV11-3	TRBJ2-7	ASSPGGGRALRDEQY
TRBV5-1	TRBJ1-1	ASSLAQGASVGTEAF
TRBV28	TRBJ2-2	ASIESAGAGELF
TRBV27	TRBJ1-2	ASSLDRHRYGYT
TRBV27	TRBJ2-1	ASRDPSGSYNEQF
TRBV2	TRBJ2-7	ASSIQGSYEQY
TRBV29-1	TRBJ2-7	SVSGRSYEQY
TRBV2	TRBJ2-3	ASGQSYSTDTQY
TRBV2	TRBJ2-7	ASSVGLADEQY
TRBV4-2	TRBJ1-1	ASSRGGGETEAF